This TCR beta chain is drawn from a study of graft-versus-host responses after intestinal transplantation. Background on the study: All recipients were given anti-thymocyte globulin induction, and tacrolimus and steroids were then administered for around three years. Study-wide results and limits: Graft-donor T cell macrochimerism coincided with high graft-versus-host to host-versus-graft clonal ratios in allografts. Researchers found GvH clones in recipient marrow, and some showed up first in ileum or blood.

This table comes from immunoSEQ multiplex PCR, and its TCRdb copy is limited to in-frame clones, with some not included. The sample holds more than 90,000 clones, about 93% seen once. To note about this clone: As yet, its antigen is unknown.

This specimen was unstimulated CD8+ T cells sorted from spleen or lymph node cells, taken before intestinal transplant. The clonotype originates from a human donor who received an intestinal transplant.

CDR3 nucleotide sequence: TGTGCCAGTAGTATCCTGACAGGGGAGGACCAGCCCCAGCATTTT. Translating it yields CASSILTGEDQPQHF. The chain uses TRBV19 and TRBJ1-5, with 8 bases matching TRBD1. V was clipped by 3 bases and J by 7 bases; unmatched bases: 8. The length of the CDR3 is 15 residues. CDR1 and CDR2 from the germline V gene are LNHDA and SQIVND (reference sequence).